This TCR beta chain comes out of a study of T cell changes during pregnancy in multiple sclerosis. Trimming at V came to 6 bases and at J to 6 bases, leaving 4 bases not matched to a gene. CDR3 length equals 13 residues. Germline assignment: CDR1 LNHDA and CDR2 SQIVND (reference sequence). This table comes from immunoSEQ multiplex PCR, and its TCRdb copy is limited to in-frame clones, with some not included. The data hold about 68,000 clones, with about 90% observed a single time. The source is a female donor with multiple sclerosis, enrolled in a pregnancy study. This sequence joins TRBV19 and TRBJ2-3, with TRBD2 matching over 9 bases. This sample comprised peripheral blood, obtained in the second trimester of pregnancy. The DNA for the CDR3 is TGTGCCAGTAGAATGGCGGGGGGGGATACGCAGTATTTT. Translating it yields CASRMAGGDTQYF.